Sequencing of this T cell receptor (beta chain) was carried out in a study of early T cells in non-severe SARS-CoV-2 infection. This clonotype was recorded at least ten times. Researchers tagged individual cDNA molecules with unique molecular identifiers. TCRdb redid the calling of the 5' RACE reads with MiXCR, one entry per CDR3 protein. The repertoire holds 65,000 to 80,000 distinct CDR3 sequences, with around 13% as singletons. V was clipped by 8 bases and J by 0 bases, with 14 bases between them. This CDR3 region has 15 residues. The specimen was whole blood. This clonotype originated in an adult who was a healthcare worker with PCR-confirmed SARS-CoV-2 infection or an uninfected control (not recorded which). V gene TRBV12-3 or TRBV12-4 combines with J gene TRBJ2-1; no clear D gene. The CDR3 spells CASSPRSLSYNEQFF. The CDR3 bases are TGTGCCAGCTCCCCCCGGAGCCTCTCCTACAATGAGCAGTTCTTC.